Below, 15 T cell receptor beta chains from the same sample are listed, as sequenced in a study of identical twins. TCRdb fed the 5' RACE reads into MiXCR, producing one record per CDR3 protein. Of over 600,000 distinct CDR3 sequences in the sample, about 20% are singletons; the top ten hold about 4.3%. These data were also filed under a second study, of T cells expressing NK-cell markers.

Sequenced material: PBMCs. The receptor source for this set is a woman aged 18-30 years in good health.

For this clonotype: A much larger clone is a single base away; this may be a read error. The chain carries TRBV11-2 and TRBJ2-1; no reliable D call. Looked up from germline, CDR1 is SGHAT and CDR2 is FQNNGV. Trimming cost V 3 bases and J 6 bases, with 9 bases left between them. There are 13 residues in the CDR3. The CDR3 sequence: CASSFGLGNEQFF. CDR3 sequence (DNA): TGTGCCAGCAGCTTTGGGTTAGGCAATGAGCAGTTCTTC.

The chain uses TRBV12-3 or TRBV12-4 and TRBJ2-1; 7 bases are shared with TRBD2. The V and J ends lost 10 bases and 8 bases, in that order; junction bases with no gene match: 14. The CDR3 extends over 14 amino acids. The CDR3, as DNA: TGTGCCATCCGACCGGGACTACGAGGAGATGAGCAGTTCTTC. Encoded protein: CAIRPGLRGDEQFF.

The chain employs TRBV5-1 and TRBJ1-1, with 7 nucleotides matching TRBD1. CDR1 is SGHRS and CDR2 is YFSETQ in the germline V gene. This CDR3 has 14 residues. V was pared by 0 bases and J by 11 bases, with 10 bases of the junction left unmatched. In nucleotides, the CDR3 is TGCGCCAGCAGCTTGGAAGGGGGCGGGAGGTCGGCTTTCTTT. The encoded protein is CASSLEGGGRSAFF.

The J gene is TRBJ2-2, the V gene TRBV12-3 or TRBV12-4; the D gene is possibly TRBD1 (5 bases). The CDR3 is 12 residues long. The ends were cut back, 6 bases at V and 9 bases at J, with 11 bases in the middle. This chain's CDR3 is CASSQWGRELFF. The CDR3 region has the DNA TGTGCCAGCAGCCAATGGGGCCGGGAGCTGTTTTTT.

The chain carries TRBV27 and TRBJ2-3; D is unresolved. This CDR3 spans 13 amino acids. V lost 7 bases to trimming and J lost 6 bases, with 14 bases between them. From germline, CDR1 is MNHEY and CDR2 SMNVEV (reference sequence). CDR3 DNA: TGTGCCAGCACCGTACCGGCTCGGGATACGCAGTATTTT. Its translation is CASTVPARDTQYF.

This clonotype has a single count. V is TRBV3-1 and J is TRBJ1-6; D is uncertain. This CDR3 region has 15 residues. The germline V gene has CDR1 LGHDT and CDR2 YNNKEL (reference sequence). Trimming shortened V by 0 bases and J by 4 bases, and 7 bases separated the two germline ends. The CDR3 region has the DNA TGTGCCAGCAGCCAAGAAGATACTTATAATTCACCCCTCCACTTT. This codes for CASSQEDTYNSPLHF. Looking up the rest from reference TRBV3-1 and TRBJ1-6 gives the full variable domain: DTAVSQTPKYLVTQMGNDKSIKCEQNLGHDTMYWYKQDSKKFLKIMFSYNNKELIINETVPNRFSPKSPDKAHLNLHINSLELGDSAVYFCASSQEDTYNSPLHFGNGTRLTVT.

The table lists this clonotype with a few counts. This chain links TRBV6-1 with TRBJ2-3; 8 positions agree with TRBD2. Germline V gene data show CDR1 as MNHNS and CDR2 as SASEGT. V shed 6 bases and J 4 bases; nucleotides not matched to a gene: 9. There are 15 residues in the CDR3. In DNA, the CDR3 is TGTGCCAGCAGCGAGAGGACTAGCAGGTCAGATACGCAGTATTTT. Translating it yields CASSERTSRSDTQYF.

This sequence joins TRBV5-1 and TRBJ2-7, with 10 bases matching TRBD1. V was pared by 0 bases and J by 11 bases, with 8 bases of the junction left unmatched. Germline CDR1 reads SGHRS; CDR2 reads YFSETQ. This CDR3 spans 14 amino acids. The chain's CDR3 is CASSLGQGASLKYF. DNA of the CDR3: TGCGCCAGCAGCTTGGGACAGGGGGCAAGTTTAAAGTACTTC.

The chain joins TRBV12-3 or TRBV12-4 to TRBJ2-1; either TRBD1 or TRBD2 may fit D (5 bases each). The CDR3 consists of 14 residues. The V end was cut by 6 bases, the J end by 4 bases, with 13 bases between. CDR3 bases: TGTGCCAGCAGAAAAGGGACCTATTACAATGAGCAGTTCTTC. This translates into CASRKGTYYNEQFF.

This clonotype occurred a few times. CDR3 loop: CASASSGGNGIQYF. The DNA for the CDR3 is TGTGCTAGTGCCTCGAGTGGCGGTAACGGCATTCAGTACTTC. The chain has TRBV12-5 and TRBJ2-4; D gene uncertain. V was clipped by 7 bases and J by 9 bases, with 19 bases between them. The CDR3 loop spans 14 amino acids. Germline CDR1 reads LGHNT; CDR2 reads FRNRAP.

The chain couples TRBV12-3 or TRBV12-4 to TRBJ2-3, with D maybe TRBD2 (5 bases). V was pared by 7 bases and J by 12 bases, with 14 bases between. The CDR3 runs to 11 residues. CDR3 sequence: CASKEAGDQYF. The CDR3 bases are TGTGCCAGCAAGGAGGCCGGGGATCAGTATTTT.

The table lists this clonotype with many counts. The chain carries TRBV20-1 and TRBJ2-7; D uncertain. Trimming cost V 3 bases and J 4 bases, with 13 bases left between them. Germline-derived CDR1 and CDR2 are DFQATT and SNEGSKA (reference sequence). This CDR3 has 13 residues. The CDR3 DNA follows: TGCAGTGCTAGGACCTTCGGCCGTTACGAGCAGTACTTC. Its translation is CSARTFGRYEQYF.

There are a few counts of this clonotype. This chain connects TRBV12-3 or TRBV12-4 to TRBJ2-7, with D unclear. CDR3 length: 13 amino acids. Trimming left V 5 bases short and J 4 bases short, with 12 bases between. The CDR3 region is CASSLQNFYEQYF. The DNA of the CDR3 is TGTGCCAGCAGTCTGCAAAATTTTTACGAGCAGTACTTC.

This chain links TRBV5-5 with TRBJ1-6, with D unresolved. The CDR3 covers 13 residues. Germline CDR1 is SGHKS and CDR2 is YYEKEE (reference sequence). V was cut by 0 bases and J by 8 bases, with 6 bases left in between. In nucleotides, the CDR3 is TGTGCCAGCAGCTTGGTTGGAGATTCACCCCTCCACTTT. The encoded protein is CASSLVGDSPLHF.

This clonotype was recorded a few times. This chain uses TRBV12-3 or TRBV12-4 with TRBJ2-5; 8 positions agree with TRBD2. The length of the CDR3 is 14 residues. The trim removed 5 bases at V and 4 bases at J, leaving 6 bases unmatched. CDR3 coding DNA: TGTGCCAGCAGTGCGGGACTAGTAGGAGAGACCCAGTACTTC. Its protein is CASSAGLVGETQYF.